The clone carrying this T cell receptor (beta chain) has at least ten counts. What it binds is not known. The sample is drawn from a study of beta chain features in type 1 diabetes. Overall study results and limits: Compared to healthy donors, patients appeared to have naive, central memory and Treg TCRB repertoires that were more alike.

Sorting with CD45RO/CCR7/CD25/CD127/CD95/CD27 yielded naive, central memory, regulatory and stem-like memory CD4+ cells. Every bit of the isolated RNA underwent reverse transcription, so sequencing read expressed TCRB transcripts. Here immunoSEQ multiplex PCR was the method, and the copy in TCRdb shows in-frame clones only, minus some. The profile shows roughly 300,000 clones, around 15% of them singletons. Germline V gene sequence: CDR1 SGHRS, CDR2 YFSETQ. CDR3 length: 17 amino acids. V lost 0 bases and J lost 7, with 19 bases in between. Material: central memory CD4+ T cells from blood. The rearrangement joins TRBV5-1 to TRBJ1-4, with D possibly being TRBD1 (6 bases). This sequence was found in a man under 40 in good health. The CDR3 spells CASSLDGSFRGGEKLFF. The CDR3 nucleotides read TGCGCCAGCAGCTTGGATGGGTCGTTCAGGGGAGGTGAAAAACTGTTTTTT.